Shown below are 22 T cell receptor beta chains from a single sample sequenced in a study of blood T cell repertoires in COVID-19. Only in-frame clones appear in the TCRdb table, and some are missing; sequencing was by immunoSEQ multiplex PCR. The sample records more than 85,000 clones, 75% to 80% being singletons. The sequencing sample was made of peripheral blood. The receptors stem from a woman of 80 years or more with active or convalescent COVID-19.

This chain joins TRBV28 and TRBJ2-7, with 10 positions matching TRBD2. The CDR3 is made up of 15 amino acids. V shed 6 bases and J 0 bases; nucleotides not matched to a gene: 5. In germline, CDR1 is MDHEN, CDR2 SYDVKM. The CDR3: CASRSSGSDSYEQYF. The CDR3 bases are TGTGCCAGCAGATCTAGCGGGAGTGACTCCTACGAGCAGTACTTC.

This clone was observed a few times. CDR3 in amino acids: CASSLGSAYEQYF. CDR3 nucleotide sequence: TGCGCCAGCAGCTTGGGGTCAGCCTACGAGCAGTACTTC. V gene TRBV5-1 combines with J gene TRBJ2-7; D gene ambiguous. The germline V gene encodes CDR1 SGHRS and CDR2 YFSETQ. Trimming took 0 bases from V and 2 from J, leaving 6 bases between them. The CDR3 sequence is 13 residues long.

V is TRBV7-9 and J is TRBJ2-5; the D gene is possibly TRBD2 (5 bases). CDR3 length equals 13 residues. From germline, CDR1 is SEHNR and CDR2 FQNEAQ (reference sequence). Trimming cost V 5 bases and J 3 bases, with 10 bases left between them. CDR3 in DNA: TGTGCCAGCAGCCACCTAGCTAAAGAGACCCAGTACTTC. It translates to CASSHLAKETQYF.

This chain connects TRBV7-2 to TRBJ2-1; 11 bases line up with TRBD2. The J segment lost 3 bases and the V segment lost 2 bases, leaving 3 bases of the junction unmatched. The germline CDR1 and CDR2 sequences are SGHTA and FQGNSA. The CDR3 sequence is 16 residues long. CDR3: CASSLSSGRLYNEQFF. The DNA for the CDR3 is TGTGCCAGCAGCTTATCTAGCGGGAGGCTCTACAATGAGCAGTTCTTC.

This clone was seen a few times. The V gene is TRBV5-4, the J gene TRBJ2-5; 9 positions match TRBD2. J was trimmed by 1 base and V by 2 bases; bases with no gene match: 0. Per the germline V gene, CDR1 is SGHNT and CDR2 is YYREEE (reference sequence). The CDR3 covers 14 residues. The CDR3 is CASSFSGSQETQYF. In DNA, the CDR3 is TGTGCCAGCAGCTTTAGCGGGAGCCAAGAGACCCAGTACTTC.

The chain carries TRBV19 and TRBJ2-7, with 13 nucleotides matching TRBD2. CDR3 length: 15 residues. The germline V gene encodes CDR1 LNHDA and CDR2 SQIVND (reference sequence). Trimming at V came to 5 bases and at J to 5 bases, leaving 6 bases not matched to a gene. The CDR3 coding sequence is TGTGCCAGTAGTCCCCGGACTAGCGGGAGTAACGAGCAGTACTTC. Its translation is CASSPRTSGSNEQYF.

This clone was observed once. The V gene is TRBV24-1, the J gene TRBJ2-7, with 8 bases fitting TRBD1. Trimming removed 3 bases from V and 7 bases from J; junction bases left unmatched: 4. Germline CDR1 KGHDR, CDR2 SFDVKD. This CDR3 contains 13 residues. CDR3 in amino acids: CATSDIDRGEQYF. For the CDR3, the DNA is TGTGCCACCAGTGATATTGACAGGGGAGAGCAGTACTTC.

Written as DNA, the CDR3 is TGCGCCAGCATCCCCGGGACTAGCGGCCCCCAAGAGACCCAGTACTTC. Translation gives CASIPGTSGPQETQYF. This chain links TRBV5-1 with TRBJ2-5, with 11 bases lining up with TRBD2. The germline V gene has CDR1 SGHRS and CDR2 YFSETQ. V was clipped by 6 bases and J by 1 base; unmatched bases: 8. The CDR3 covers 16 residues.

V gene TRBV5-1 combines with J gene TRBJ2-2; TRBD2 matches 9 bases. Trimming cost V 5 bases and J 0 bases; bases outside gene matches: 2. CDR1 is SGHRS and CDR2 is YFSETQ in the germline V gene. CDR3 length: 15 amino acids. CDR3 loop: CASSLAGTNTGELFF. In DNA form, the CDR3 reads TGCGCCAGCAGTCTAGCGGGAACGAACACCGGGGAGCTGTTTTTT.

The chain couples TRBV3-1 (or the pseudogene TRBV3-2) to TRBJ2-7, with D unclear. The germline V and J ends were trimmed by 4 bases and 7 bases, with 17 bases remaining between them. Germline V gene lookup returns CDR1 LGHDT and CDR2 YNNKEL (reference sequence). This CDR3 contains 14 residues. The CDR3 DNA sequence: TGTGCCAGCAGCCCCCGAGAGGCTCTACGAGAGCAGTACTTC. Its translation: CASSPREALREQYF.

The V and J genes are TRBV29-1 and TRBJ2-3; 8 bases are shared with TRBD2. CDR1 SQVTM and CDR2 ANQGSEA come from the germline V gene. CDR3 length equals 15 residues. CDR3 amino acids: CSGSRAGAVGDTQYF. The CDR3 nucleotides are TGCAGTGGATCACGAGCGGGAGCTGTGGGAGATACGCAGTATTTT.

The chain carries TRBV29-1 and TRBJ2-7, with 8 positions matching TRBD1. V trimming: 5 bases; J trimming: 4 bases; junction bases outside the gene matches: 16. CDR1 is SQVTM and CDR2 is ANQGSEA in the germline V gene. This CDR3 spans 16 amino acids. CDR3 loop: CSVLQFGTGYTYEQYF. The CDR3 bases are TGCAGCGTTCTACAATTCGGGACAGGCTATACTTACGAGCAGTACTTC.

The chain combines TRBV5-4 with TRBJ2-2; 10 bases are shared with TRBD2. J was trimmed by 1 base and V by 1 base; bases with no gene match: 1. The CDR3 contains 16 residues. Germline assignment: CDR1 SGHNT and CDR2 YYREEE (reference sequence). The CDR3 loop is CASSLRTSGNTGELFF. The CDR3 bases are TGTGCCAGCAGCTTGAGGACTAGCGGGAACACCGGGGAGCTGTTTTTT.

The V call is TRBV7-9, the J call TRBJ2-3; D uncertain. V was clipped by 5 bases and J by 4 bases, with 13 bases between them. From germline, CDR1 is SEHNR and CDR2 FQNEAQ (reference sequence). The CDR3 spans 14 residues. The CDR3: CASSPRGTADTQYF. The CDR3 DNA sequence: TGTGCCAGCAGCCCCCGCGGCACGGCAGATACGCAGTATTTT.

The chain has TRBV9 and TRBJ2-2, with 7 positions matching TRBD1. This CDR3 has 14 residues. J was trimmed by 9 bases and V by 0 bases; bases with no gene match: 5. Germline assignment: CDR1 SGDLS and CDR2 YYNGEE. CDR3 sequence: CASSVGGGARELFF. The CDR3 DNA reads as TGTGCCAGCAGCGTAGGAGGGGGCGCCCGGGAGCTGTTTTTT.

The chain is built from TRBV6-1 and TRBJ1-6; D possibly corresponds to TRBD1 (6 bases). CDR3 length: 15 amino acids. Germline lookup yields CDR1 MNHNS and CDR2 SASEGT. V lost 2 bases to trimming and J lost 7 bases, with 12 bases between them. The CDR3 DNA is TGTGCCAGCAGTGAACTGGGGGCGCGGAATTCACCCCTCCACTTT. Translated: CASSELGARNSPLHF.

This clone was recorded only once. V and J are TRBV9 and TRBJ2-4, with 8 bases that match TRBD2. The CDR3 loop spans 15 amino acids. Germline CDR1 is SGDLS and CDR2 is YYNGEE. Losses at the gene ends were 4 bases for V and 6 bases for J; bases not matched to a gene: 9. Here the CDR3 reads CASSPIGTSVNIQYF. The CDR3 DNA is TGTGCCAGCAGCCCCATCGGGACTAGTGTAAACATTCAGTACTTC.

The chain has TRBV27 and TRBJ2-7, with TRBD1 matching over 7 bases. The germline gives CDR1 MNHEY, CDR2 SMNVEV (reference sequence). The CDR3 loop spans 13 amino acids. V was clipped by 6 bases and J by 3 bases; unmatched bases: 5. CDR3 bases: TGTGCCAGCAGGGGACAGACAAACTACGAGCAGTACTTC. This sequence encodes CASRGQTNYEQYF.

The chain recombines TRBV27 with TRBJ2-7, with TRBD1 matching 8 bases. This CDR3 spans 15 amino acids. J gave up 2 bases and V 0 bases, and 3 bases lay outside the gene matches. Germline CDR1 reads MNHEY; CDR2 reads SMNVEV (reference sequence). The DNA of the CDR3 is TGTGCCAGCAGTTTATCTCGACAGGGGACCTACGAGCAGTACTTC. The encoded protein is CASSLSRQGTYEQYF.

This sequence joins TRBV6-6 and TRBJ1-4; weak D call: TRBD1 (5 bases). Germline V gene sequence: CDR1 MNHNY, CDR2 SVGAGI (reference sequence). The CDR3 runs 13 residues. V gave up 7 bases and J gave up 8 bases, with 14 bases separating them. The CDR3 nucleotides read TGTGCCAGCATTGACGGGGCGGGGGAAAAACTGTTTTTT. Amino acid sequence: CASIDGAGEKLFF.

The rearrangement joins TRBV6-2 or TRBV6-3 to TRBJ1-1; the D gene is possibly TRBD1 (6 bases). V lost 0 bases and J 1 base, leaving 9 bases between the germline ends. CDR1 and CDR2 from the germline V gene are MNHEY and SVGEGT. CDR3 length equals 15 residues. The CDR3 DNA reads TGTGCCAGCAGTTACTCGTACAGGGAGAACACTGAAGCTTTCTTT. Translating it yields CASSYSYRENTEAFF.

This chain connects TRBV5-1 to TRBJ2-5; 10 bases align to TRBD2. Trimming at V came to 4 bases and at J to 5 bases, leaving 5 bases not matched to a gene. CDR1 and CDR2 from the germline V gene are SGHRS and YFSETQ. The CDR3 consists of 14 residues. CDR3 amino acids: CASSRLAGVETQYF. The CDR3 DNA is TGCGCCAGCAGCAGGCTAGCGGGAGTCGAGACCCAGTACTTC.